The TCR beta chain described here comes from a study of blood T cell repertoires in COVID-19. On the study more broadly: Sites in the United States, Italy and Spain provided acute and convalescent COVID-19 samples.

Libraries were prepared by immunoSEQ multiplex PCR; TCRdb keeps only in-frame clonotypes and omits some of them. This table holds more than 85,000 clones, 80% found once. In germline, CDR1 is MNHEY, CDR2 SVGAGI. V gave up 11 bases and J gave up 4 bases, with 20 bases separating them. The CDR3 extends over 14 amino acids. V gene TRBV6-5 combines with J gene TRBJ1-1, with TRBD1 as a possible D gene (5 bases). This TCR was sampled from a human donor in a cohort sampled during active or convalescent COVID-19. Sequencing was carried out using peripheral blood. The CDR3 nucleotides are TGTGCCTCCCGGGGCCCGGGGGTAGGCACTGAAGCTTTCTTT. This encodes CASRGPGVGTEAFF.